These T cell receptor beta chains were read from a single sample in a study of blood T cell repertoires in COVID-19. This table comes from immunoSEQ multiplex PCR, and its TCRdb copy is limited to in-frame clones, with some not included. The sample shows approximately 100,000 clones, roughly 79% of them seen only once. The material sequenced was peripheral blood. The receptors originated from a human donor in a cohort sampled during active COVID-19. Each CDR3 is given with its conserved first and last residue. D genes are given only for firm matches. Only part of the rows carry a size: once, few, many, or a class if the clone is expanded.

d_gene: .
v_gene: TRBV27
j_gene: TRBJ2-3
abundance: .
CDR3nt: TGTGCCAGCAGTTTACTCTGGACTTTAGACACAGATACGCAGTATTTT
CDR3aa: CASSLLWTLDTDTQYF

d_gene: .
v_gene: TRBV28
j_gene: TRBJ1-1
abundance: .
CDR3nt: TGTGCCAGCAGACGACTTCTTCTAGGGGGCACTGAAGCTTTCTTT
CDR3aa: CASRRLLLGGTEAFF

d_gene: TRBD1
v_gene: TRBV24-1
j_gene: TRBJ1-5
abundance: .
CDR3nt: TGTGCCACCAGTGACTCAAGGACAGGGGCGGGCAATCAGCCCCAGCATTTT
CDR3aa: CATSDSRTGAGNQPQHF

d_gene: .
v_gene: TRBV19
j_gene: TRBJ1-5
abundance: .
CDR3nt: TGTGCCGGAAGCGCCTACAGGGTCAACAATCAGCCCCAGCATTTT
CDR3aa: CAGSAYRVNNQPQHF

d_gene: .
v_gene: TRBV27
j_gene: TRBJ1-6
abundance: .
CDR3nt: TGTGCCAGCAGTTTAGACTCGCGGGGGGCGAATTCACCCCTCCACTTT
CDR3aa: CASSLDSRGANSPLHF

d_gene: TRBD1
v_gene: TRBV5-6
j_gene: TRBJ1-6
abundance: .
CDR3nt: TGTGCCAGCAGCCGCGACAGGGGGCTATCACCCCTCCACTTT
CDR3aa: CASSRDRGLSPLHF

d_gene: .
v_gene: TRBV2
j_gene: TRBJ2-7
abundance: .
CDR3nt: TGTGCCAGCAGCGTACAGGCCTACGAGCAGTACTTC
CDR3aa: CASSVQAYEQYF

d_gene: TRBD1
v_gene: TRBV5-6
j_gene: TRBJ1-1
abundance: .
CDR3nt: TGTGCCAGCAGCTGGACAGGGGTAAAGGCGACTGAAGCTTTCTTT
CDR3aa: CASSWTGVKATEAFF

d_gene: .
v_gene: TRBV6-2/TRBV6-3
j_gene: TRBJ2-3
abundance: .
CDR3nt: TGTGCCAGCAGTCAGAGGGCGTTCCAAAGCACAGATACGCAGTATTTT
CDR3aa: CASSQRAFQSTDTQYF

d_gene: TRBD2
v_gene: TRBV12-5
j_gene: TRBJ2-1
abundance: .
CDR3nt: TGTGCTAGTGGTTTGGACCTGGCAGGGAGGGGTGAGCAGTTCTTC
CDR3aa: CASGLDLAGRGEQFF

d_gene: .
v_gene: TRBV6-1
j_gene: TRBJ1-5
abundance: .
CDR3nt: TGTGCCAGCAGTGATACAGGGATACACAATCAGCCCCAGCATTTT
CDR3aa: CASSDTGIHNQPQHF

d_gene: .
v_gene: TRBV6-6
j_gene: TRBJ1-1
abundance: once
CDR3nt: TGTGCCAGCAGTTACTCCCTGTCCGGGGGCACTGAAGCTTTCTTT
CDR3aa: CASSYSLSGGTEAFF

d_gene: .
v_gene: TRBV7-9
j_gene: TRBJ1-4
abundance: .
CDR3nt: TGTGCCAGCAGCTTACCGGGGTCCAATGAAAAACTGTTTTTT
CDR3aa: CASSLPGSNEKLFF

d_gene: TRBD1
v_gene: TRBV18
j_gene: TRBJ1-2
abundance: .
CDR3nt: TGTGCCAGCTCATCACAGGACAGGGGAATTGGCTACACCTTC
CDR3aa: CASSSQDRGIGYTF

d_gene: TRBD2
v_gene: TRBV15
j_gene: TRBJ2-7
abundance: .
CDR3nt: TGTGCCACCAGCTCCTCAGGGGGACTAGCGCGTAACGAGCAGTACTTC
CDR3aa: CATSSSGGLARNEQYF

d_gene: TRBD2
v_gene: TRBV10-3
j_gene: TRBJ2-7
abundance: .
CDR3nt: TGTGCCATCAGGGATACTAGCGGCGCCTACGAGCAGTACTTC
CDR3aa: CAIRDTSGAYEQYF

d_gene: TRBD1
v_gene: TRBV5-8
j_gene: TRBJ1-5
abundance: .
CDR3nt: TGTGCCAGCAGCCCGGGGGACAGGGGGCTCCAGCATTTT
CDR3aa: CASSPGDRGLQHF

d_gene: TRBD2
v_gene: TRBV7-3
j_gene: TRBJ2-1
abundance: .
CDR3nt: TGTGCCAGCAGCTTAAGCGGGAGCTCCTACAATGAGCAGTTCTTC
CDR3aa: CASSLSGSSYNEQFF

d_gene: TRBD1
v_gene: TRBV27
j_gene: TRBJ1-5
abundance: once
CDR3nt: TGTGCCAGCAGCTCGGGACAGGGAAGTTATAGCAATCAGCCCCAGCATTTT
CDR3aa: CASSSGQGSYSNQPQHF

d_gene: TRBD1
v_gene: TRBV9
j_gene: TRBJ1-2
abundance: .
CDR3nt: TGTGCCAGCAGCGCGGGACAGGGTCTTGGTGGCTACACCTTC
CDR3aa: CASSAGQGLGGYTF

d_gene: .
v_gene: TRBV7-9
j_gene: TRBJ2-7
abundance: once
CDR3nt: TGTGCCAGCACCCCAGTCCACGAGCAGTACTTC
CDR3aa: CASTPVHEQYF

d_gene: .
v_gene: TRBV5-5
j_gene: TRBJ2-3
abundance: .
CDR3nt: TGTGCCAGCAGCTCAGGACTAACCACAGATACGCAGTATTTT
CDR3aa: CASSSGLTTDTQYF

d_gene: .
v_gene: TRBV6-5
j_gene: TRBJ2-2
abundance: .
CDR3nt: TGTGCCAGCAGTTACGCCCCGGGTCGGAGCGGGGAGCTGTTTTTT
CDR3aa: CASSYAPGRSGELFF

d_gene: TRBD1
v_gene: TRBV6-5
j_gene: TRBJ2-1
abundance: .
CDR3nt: TGTGCCAGCAGTTCCGTCGGGACAGGGGTATATGAGCAGTTCTTC
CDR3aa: CASSSVGTGVYEQFF

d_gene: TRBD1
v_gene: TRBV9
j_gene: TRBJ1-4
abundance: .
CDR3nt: TGTGCCAGCAGTCTACGGACAGGGGCAACTGAAAAACTGTTTTTT
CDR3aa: CASSLRTGATEKLFF

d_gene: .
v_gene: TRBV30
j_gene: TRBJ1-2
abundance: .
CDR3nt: TGTGCCGGGCGGGGTAACTATGGCTACACCTTC
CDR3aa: CAGRGNYGYTF

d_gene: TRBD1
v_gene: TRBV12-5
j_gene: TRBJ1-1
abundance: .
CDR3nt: TGTGCTAGTGGTTTGGTAAGGGACAGGGCCGTTGAAGCTTTCTTT
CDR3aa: CASGLVRDRAVEAFF

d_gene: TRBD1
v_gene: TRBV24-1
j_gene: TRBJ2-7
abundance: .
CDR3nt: TGTGCCACCAGTGAGTCGACAGGGTCAATTTACGAGCAGTACTTC
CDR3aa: CATSESTGSIYEQYF

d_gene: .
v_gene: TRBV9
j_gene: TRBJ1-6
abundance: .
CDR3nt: TGTGCCAGCAGCGTAGGCGGGGTGGGATCACCCCTCCACTTT
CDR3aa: CASSVGGVGSPLHF